A selection of T cell receptor beta chains follows, all from one sample in a study of tumor-infiltrating lymphocytes in primary liver carcinoma. TCRdb ran MiXCR on the multiplex PCR reads and lists one entry per CDR3 protein. The sample records almost 200,000 distinct CDR3 sequences, about 61% being singletons. Material for sequencing was peripheral blood. These receptors originate from a woman aged 55 to 70 with primary liver carcinoma and hepatitis B virus infection. CDR3s include the opening cysteine and the closing phenylalanine or tryptophan. D genes are given only for firm matches. Part of the rows lack a size; the others show once, few, many or a class for expanded clones.

v_call	j_call	clone_size	d_call	cdr3_aa	cdr3_nt
TRBV6-1	TRBJ1-5	NA	NA	CASRHLWDWGQAGNQPQHF	TGTGCCAGCAGGCACTTGTGGGACTGGGGGCAAGCGGGCAATCAGCCCCAGCATTTC
TRBV10-3	TRBJ2-4	NA	TRBD2	CAISETNGRAGVQYF	TGTGCCATCAGCGAGACTAACGGGAGGGCCGGCGTTCAGTACTTC
TRBV28	TRBJ2-7	few	TRBD2	CASSFFQAGVRNEQYF	TGTGCCAGCAGTTTTTTCCAAGCGGGAGTAAGAAACGAGCAGTACTTC
TRBV28	TRBJ1-2	few	NA	CASSPPRDHGYTF	TGTGCCAGCAGTCCTCCCAGGGACCATGGCTACACCTTC
TRBV10-2	TRBJ2-6	NA	TRBD1	CTSSESFGRQGPSSGANVLTF	TGCACCAGCAGTGAGTCTTTTGGGAGACAGGGGCCGAGCTCTGGGGCCAACGTCCTGACTTTC
TRBV5-1	TRBJ2-1	NA	TRBD2	CASSLVAGVSYNEQFF	TGTGCCAGTAGCTTGGTAGCGGGAGTCTCCTACAATGAGCAGTTCTTC
TRBV5-1	TRBJ2-7	NA	NA	CASGSGLGPYEQYF	TGCGCCAGCGGCTCAGGGTTGGGGCCTTACGAGCAGTACTTC
TRBV4-1	TRBJ1-1	NA	NA	CASSQGLVNTEAFF	TGCGCCAGCAGCCAAGGGTTGGTGAACACTGAAGCTTTCTTT
TRBV11-1	TRBJ2-5	many	NA	CASSLVSSGRRRETQYF	TGTGCCAGCAGCTTAGTCTCTTCAGGACGCCGCCGGGAGACCCAGTACTTC
TRBV7-9	TRBJ2-1	NA	NA	CTSSDSLSENYEQFF	TGTACCAGCAGTGACAGTTTATCCGAAAACTATGAGCAGTTCTTC
TRBV10-3	TRBJ2-3	many	TRBD1	CAISGGQGGDTQYF	TGTGCCATCAGTGGAGGACAGGGGGGAGATACGCAGTATTTT
TRBV12-3/TRBV12-4	TRBJ1-5	NA	NA	CASSFDSNQPQNF	TGTGCCAGCAGTTTTGACAGCAATCAGCCCCAGAACTTT
TRBV4-1	TRBJ2-1	NA	TRBD2	CASSPTAGTSGGSWAQFF	TGCGCCAGCAGCCCTACAGCCGGGACTAGCGGTGGAAGCTGGGCGCAGTTCTTC
TRBV14	TRBJ2-1	once	TRBD1	CASSLFEQGANEQFF	TGTGCCAGCAGCCTATTTGAACAGGGGGCTAATGAGCAGTTCTTC
TRBV29-1	TRBJ1-1	NA	NA	CSVSVGSESFF	TGCAGCGTTAGTGTGGGCTCTGAATCTTTCTTT
TRBV6-5	TRBJ1-1	NA	TRBD1	CASSYIASGQGQTEALF	TGTGCCAGCAGTTATATCGCCTCGGGACAGGGCCAAACTGAAGCTTTATTT
TRBV10-3	TRBJ2-2	NA	NA	CAISKRDDTGELFF	TGTGCCATCAGCAAGAGGGATGACACCGGGGAGCTGTTTTTT
TRBV6-5	TRBJ1-6	once	NA	CASSYSGTTSDNSPIHF	TGTGCCAGCAGTTACTCAGGGACAACGAGCGATAATTCACCCATCCACTTT
TRBV5-1	TRBJ2-1	NA	TRBD2	CASSPGGSGRMSYDEQFF	TGCGCCAGCAGCCCAGGGGGTAGCGGGAGAATGTCCTACGATGAGCAGTTCTTC
TRBV4-1	TRBJ2-7	many	NA	CASSQETGPYEQYF	TGCGCCAGCAGCCAAGAAACCGGGCCCTACGAGCAGTACTTC
TRBV6-5	TRBJ1-4	NA	NA	CASSYSIRRGREKLLF	TGTGCTAGCAGTTACTCGATCCGGAGGGGAAGGGAAAAACTGCTTTTT
TRBV5-5	TRBJ2-2	NA	NA	CANSFGGGNVGELLF	NA
TRBV11-2	TRBJ1-1	NA	NA	CASSFDPMDTEAFF	TGTGCCAGCAGCTTCGATCCGATGGACACCGAAGCTTTCTTT
TRBV24-1	TRBJ1-2	few	NA	CATSDLGTSHGYTF	TGTGCCACCAGTGATCTCGGGACATCACATGGCTACACCTTC